Following are 7 T cell receptor beta chains from one sample sequenced in a study of OX40 agonist ivuxolimab in advanced cancers. Sequencing was performed with immunoSEQ multiplex PCR; in TCRdb, only in-frame clones are kept and a portion is missing. Found here are 98,000 or so clones, 85% to 90% of them singletons; the top ten hold 0.3% to 0.4%. Here the sequenced sample was CD4+ or CD8+ T cells sorted from blood, taken in a trial of the OX40 agonist ivuxolimab. The receptors stem from an adult with an advanced solid tumor such as melanoma, head and neck, liver or kidney cancer.

The V and J genes are TRBV7-2 and TRBJ2-3; 10 bases map to TRBD2. V was clipped by 4 bases and J by 2 bases; unmatched bases: 6. The CDR3 totals 16 residues. Germline CDR1 reads SGHTA; CDR2 reads FQGNSA. CDR3: CASSYLAGVYTDTQYF. DNA of the CDR3: TGTGCCAGCAGCTACCTAGCGGGGGTATACACAGATACGCAGTATTTT.

V is TRBV5-4 and J is TRBJ1-2; D perhaps matches TRBD1 (5 bases). The CDR3 consists of 15 residues. Germline CDR1 is SGHNT and CDR2 is YYREEE (reference sequence). V gave up 4 bases and J gave up 3 bases, with 16 bases separating them. The DNA for the CDR3 is TGTGCCAGCAGCGCGGACACCCTAAGGGACTATGGCTACACCTTC. Translated: CASSADTLRDYGYTF.

J is TRBJ1-3 and V is TRBV9; tentatively, D is TRBD1 (5 bases). The CDR3 extends over 16 amino acids. In germline, CDR1 is SGDLS, CDR2 YYNGEE. The ends were cut back, 1 base at V and 1 base at J, with 12 bases in the middle. The CDR3 nucleotides read TGTGCCAGCAGCGTATTCACAGGCACGTCTGGAAACACCATATATTTT. It codes for CASSVFTGTSGNTIYF.

This clone was observed a single time. The V call is TRBV11-2, the J call TRBJ1-1; D not certain. V lost 0 bases and J lost 4, with 12 bases in between. The germline CDR1 and CDR2 sequences are SGHAT and FQNNGV. The CDR3 runs 15 residues. The CDR3, as DNA: TGTGCCAGCAGCTTAGATTTGGTAAGCGGCACTGAAGCTTTCTTT. Its translation is CASSLDLVSGTEAFF.

V and J are TRBV9 and TRBJ2-2; TRBD2 matches 7 bases. CDR3 length: 14 residues. J lost 7 bases, V lost 5 bases, and 8 bases had no gene match. Germline assignment: CDR1 SGDLS and CDR2 YYNGEE. The CDR3 coding sequence is TGTGCCAGCAGTGTCCGGGAGGAAGGCGGGGAGCTGTTTTTT. Protein: CASSVREEGGELFF.

This chain joins TRBV14 and TRBJ1-2; D not certain. From germline, CDR1 is SGHDN and CDR2 FVKESK. CDR3 length equals 15 residues. Trimming took off 1 base at V and 4 bases at J, with 13 bases between the two ends. The CDR3 protein is CASSQGGSGSYGYTF. As DNA, the CDR3 is TGTGCCAGCAGCCAAGGGGGATCGGGTTCCTATGGCTACACCTTC.

The V call is TRBV6-5, the J call TRBJ1-1; TRBD1 agrees at 7 bases. From germline, CDR1 is MNHEY and CDR2 SVGAGI. The CDR3 has 14 amino acids. With V trimmed by 6 bases and J by 5 bases, 9 bases remained unmatched. The CDR3 sequence is CASSHTGEGTEAFF. The CDR3 coding sequence is TGTGCCAGCAGCCATACAGGGGAAGGGACTGAAGCTTTCTTT.